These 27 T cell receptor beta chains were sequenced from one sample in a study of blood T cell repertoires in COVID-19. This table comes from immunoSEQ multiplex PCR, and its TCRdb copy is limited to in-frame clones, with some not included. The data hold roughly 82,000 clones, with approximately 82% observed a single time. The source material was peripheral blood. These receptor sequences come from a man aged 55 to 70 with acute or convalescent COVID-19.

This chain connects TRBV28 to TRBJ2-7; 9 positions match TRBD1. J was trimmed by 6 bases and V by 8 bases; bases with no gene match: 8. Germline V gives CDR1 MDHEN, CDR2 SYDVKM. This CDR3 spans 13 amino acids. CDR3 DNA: TGTGCCAGCTATACACAGGGGGCCCTCGAGCAGTACTTC. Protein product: CASYTQGALEQYF.

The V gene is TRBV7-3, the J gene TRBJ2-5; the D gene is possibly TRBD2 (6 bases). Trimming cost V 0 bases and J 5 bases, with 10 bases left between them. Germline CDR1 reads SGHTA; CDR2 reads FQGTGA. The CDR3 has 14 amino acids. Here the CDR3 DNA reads TGTGCCAGCAGCTTAACTGGGCTAGCGGAGACCCAGTACTTC. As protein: CASSLTGLAETQYF.

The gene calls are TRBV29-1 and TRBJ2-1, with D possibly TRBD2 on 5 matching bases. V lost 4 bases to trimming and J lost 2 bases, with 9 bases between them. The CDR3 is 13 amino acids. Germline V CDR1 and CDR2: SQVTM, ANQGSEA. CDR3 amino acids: CSVVQAAYNEQFF. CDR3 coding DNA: TGCAGCGTTGTCCAAGCGGCCTACAATGAGCAGTTCTTC.

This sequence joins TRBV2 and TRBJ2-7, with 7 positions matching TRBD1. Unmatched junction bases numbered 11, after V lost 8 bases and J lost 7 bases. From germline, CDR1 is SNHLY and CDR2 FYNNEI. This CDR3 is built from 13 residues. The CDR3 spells CASEETGPPEQYF. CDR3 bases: TGTGCCAGCGAGGAGACAGGGCCCCCGGAGCAGTACTTC.

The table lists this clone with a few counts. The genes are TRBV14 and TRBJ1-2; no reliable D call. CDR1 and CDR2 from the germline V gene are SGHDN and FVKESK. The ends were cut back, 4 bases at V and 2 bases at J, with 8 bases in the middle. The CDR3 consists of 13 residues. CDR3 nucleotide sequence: TGTGCCAGCAGCCCCCAGATAAACTATGGCTACACCTTC. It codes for CASSPQINYGYTF.

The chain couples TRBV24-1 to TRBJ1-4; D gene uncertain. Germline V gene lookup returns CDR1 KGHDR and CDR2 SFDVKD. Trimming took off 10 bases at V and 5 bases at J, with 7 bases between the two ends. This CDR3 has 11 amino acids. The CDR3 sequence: CATGENEKLFF. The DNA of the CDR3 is TGTGCCACGGGAGAAAATGAAAAACTGTTTTTT.

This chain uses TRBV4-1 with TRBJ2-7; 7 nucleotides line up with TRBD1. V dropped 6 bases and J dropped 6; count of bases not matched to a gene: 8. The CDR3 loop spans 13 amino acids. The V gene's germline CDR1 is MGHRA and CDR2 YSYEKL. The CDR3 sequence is CASSLTGVLEQYF. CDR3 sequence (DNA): TGCGCCAGCAGTTTAACAGGGGTCCTCGAGCAGTACTTC.

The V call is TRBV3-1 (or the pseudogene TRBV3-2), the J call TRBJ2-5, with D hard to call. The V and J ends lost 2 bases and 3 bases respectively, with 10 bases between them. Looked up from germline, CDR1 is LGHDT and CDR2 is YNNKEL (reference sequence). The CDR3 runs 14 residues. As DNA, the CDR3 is TGTGCCAGCAGCCAATTGAGTAAGAAAGAGACCCAGTACTTC. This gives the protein CASSQLSKKETQYF.

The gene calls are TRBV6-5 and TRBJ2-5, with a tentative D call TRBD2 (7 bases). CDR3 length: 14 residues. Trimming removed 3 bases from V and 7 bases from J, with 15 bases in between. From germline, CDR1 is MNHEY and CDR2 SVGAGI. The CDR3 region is CASSYGGGGGTQYF. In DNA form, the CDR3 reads TGTGCCAGCAGTTATGGGGGGGGAGGGGGGACCCAGTACTTC.

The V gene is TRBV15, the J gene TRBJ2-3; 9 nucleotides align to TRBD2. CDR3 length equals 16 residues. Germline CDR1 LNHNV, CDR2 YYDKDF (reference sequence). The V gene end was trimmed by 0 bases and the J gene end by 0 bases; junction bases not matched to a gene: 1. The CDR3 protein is CATSREAGGSTDTQYF. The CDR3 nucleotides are TGTGCCACCAGCAGAGAGGCGGGAGGGAGCACAGATACGCAGTATTTT.

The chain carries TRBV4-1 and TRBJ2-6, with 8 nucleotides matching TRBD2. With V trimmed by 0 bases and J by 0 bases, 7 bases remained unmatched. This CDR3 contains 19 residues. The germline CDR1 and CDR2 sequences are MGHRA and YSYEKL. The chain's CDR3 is CASSQDKIAGSSGANVLTF. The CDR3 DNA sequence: TGCGCCAGCAGCCAAGATAAGATAGCGGGGAGCTCTGGGGCCAACGTCCTGACTTTC.

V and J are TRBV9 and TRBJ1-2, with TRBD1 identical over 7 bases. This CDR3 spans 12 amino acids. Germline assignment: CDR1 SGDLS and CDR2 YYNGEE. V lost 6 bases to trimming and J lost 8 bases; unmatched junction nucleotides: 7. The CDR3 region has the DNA TGTGCCAGCACCGTCGAGGGGGCAGGCTACACCTTC. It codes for CASTVEGAGYTF.

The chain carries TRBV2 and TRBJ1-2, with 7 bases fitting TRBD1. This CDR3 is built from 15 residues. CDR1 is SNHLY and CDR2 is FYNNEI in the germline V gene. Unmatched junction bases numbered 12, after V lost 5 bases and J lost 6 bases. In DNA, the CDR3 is TGTGCCAGCAGTCCCGGACAGGCCCGAGGGAATGGCTACACCTTC. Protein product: CASSPGQARGNGYTF.

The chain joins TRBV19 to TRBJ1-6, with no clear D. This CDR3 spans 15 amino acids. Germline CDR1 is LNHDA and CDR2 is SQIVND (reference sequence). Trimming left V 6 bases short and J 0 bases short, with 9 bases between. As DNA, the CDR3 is TGTGCCAGTAGAGAAGGGAGCTCCTATAATTCACCCCTCCACTTT. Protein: CASREGSSYNSPLHF.

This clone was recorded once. CDR3 loop: CATSFSTGGEGEKLFF. In DNA form, the CDR3 reads TGTGCCACCAGCTTTTCCACAGGGGGTGAGGGTGAAAAACTGTTTTTT. This chain connects TRBV15 to TRBJ1-4; 8 positions agree with TRBD1. CDR1 is LNHNV and CDR2 is YYDKDF in the germline V gene (reference sequence). The V segment lost 5 bases and the J segment 7 bases; nucleotides outside the gene matches: 12. This CDR3 has 16 amino acids.

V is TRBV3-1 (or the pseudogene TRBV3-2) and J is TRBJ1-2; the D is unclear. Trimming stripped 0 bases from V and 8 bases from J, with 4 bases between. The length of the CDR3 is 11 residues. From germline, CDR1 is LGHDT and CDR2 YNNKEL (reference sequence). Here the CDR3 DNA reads TGTGCCAGCAGCCAAGAACTCGGCTACACCTTC. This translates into CASSQELGYTF.

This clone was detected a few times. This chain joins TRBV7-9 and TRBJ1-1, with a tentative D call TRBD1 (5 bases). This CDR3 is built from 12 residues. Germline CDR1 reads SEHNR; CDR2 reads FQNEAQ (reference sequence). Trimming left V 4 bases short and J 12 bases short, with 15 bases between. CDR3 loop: CASSSRDFETFF. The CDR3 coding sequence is TGTGCCAGCAGCTCCCGGGACTTCGAAACTTTCTTT.

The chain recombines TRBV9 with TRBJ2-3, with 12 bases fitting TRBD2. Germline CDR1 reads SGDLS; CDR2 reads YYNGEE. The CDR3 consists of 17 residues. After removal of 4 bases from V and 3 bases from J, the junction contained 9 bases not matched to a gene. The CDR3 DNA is TGTGCCAGCAGCCTCGGACTAGCGGGGAAGCAGACAGATACGCAGTATTTT. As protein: CASSLGLAGKQTDTQYF. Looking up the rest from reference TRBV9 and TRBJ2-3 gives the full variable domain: DSGVTQTPKHLITATGQRVTLRCSPRSGDLSVYWYQQSLDQGLQFLIQYYNGEERAKGNILERFSAQQFPDLHSELNLSSLELGDSALYFCASSLGLAGKQTDTQYFGPGTRLTVL.

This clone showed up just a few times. The CDR3 nucleotides read TGTGCCAGCAGTTACAAAAATCTCCACGAGCAGTACTTC. Amino acids: CASSYKNLHEQYF. J is TRBJ2-7 and V is TRBV6-5; D unresolved. Trimming took off 2 bases at V and 5 bases at J, with 10 bases between the two ends. The CDR3 contains 13 residues. Germline CDR1 is MNHEY and CDR2 is SVGAGI.

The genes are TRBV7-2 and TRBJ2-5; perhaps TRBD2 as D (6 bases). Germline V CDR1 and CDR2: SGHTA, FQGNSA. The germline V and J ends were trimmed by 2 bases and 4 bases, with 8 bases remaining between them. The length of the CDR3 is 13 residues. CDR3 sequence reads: CASSLTRGETQYF. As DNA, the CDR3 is TGTGCCAGCAGCTTAACGCGGGGAGAGACCCAGTACTTC.

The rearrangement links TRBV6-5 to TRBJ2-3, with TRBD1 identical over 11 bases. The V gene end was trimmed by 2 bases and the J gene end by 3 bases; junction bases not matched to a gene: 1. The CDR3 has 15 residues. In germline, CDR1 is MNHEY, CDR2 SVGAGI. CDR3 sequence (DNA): TGTGCCAGCAGTTACGGACAGGGGGCGACAGATACGCAGTATTTT. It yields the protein CASSYGQGATDTQYF.

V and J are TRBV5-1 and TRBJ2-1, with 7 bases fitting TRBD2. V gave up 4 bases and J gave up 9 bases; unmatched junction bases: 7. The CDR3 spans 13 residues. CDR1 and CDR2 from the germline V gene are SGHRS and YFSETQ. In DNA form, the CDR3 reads TGCGCCAGCAGCCGGGAGGTAGTTACTGAGCAGTTCTTC. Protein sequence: CASSREVVTEQFF.

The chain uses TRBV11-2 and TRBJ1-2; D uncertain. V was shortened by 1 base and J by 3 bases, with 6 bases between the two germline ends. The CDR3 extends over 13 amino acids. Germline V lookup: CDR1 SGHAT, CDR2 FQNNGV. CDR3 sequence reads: CASSLGLDYGYTF. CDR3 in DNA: TGTGCCAGCAGCTTAGGACTAGACTATGGCTACACCTTC.

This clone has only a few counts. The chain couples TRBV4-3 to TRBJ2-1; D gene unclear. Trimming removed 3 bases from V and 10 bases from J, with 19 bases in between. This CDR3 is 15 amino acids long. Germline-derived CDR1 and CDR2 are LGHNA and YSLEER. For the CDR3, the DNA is TGCGCCAGCAGCCAGGAACCTCCTCCCGGCGGCGAGCAGTTCTTC. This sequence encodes CASSQEPPPGGEQFF.

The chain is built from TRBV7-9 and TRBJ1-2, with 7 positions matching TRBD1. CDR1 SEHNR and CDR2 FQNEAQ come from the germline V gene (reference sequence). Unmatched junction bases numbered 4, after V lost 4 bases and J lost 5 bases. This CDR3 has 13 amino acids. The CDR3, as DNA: TGTGCCAGCAGCTCGGGACAGAGATATGGCTACACCTTC. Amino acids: CASSSGQRYGYTF.

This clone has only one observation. CDR3 in amino acids: CAWSGGRANTGELFF. The CDR3 DNA sequence: TGTGCCTGGAGCGGGGGGCGCGCGAACACCGGGGAGCTGTTTTTT. The V call is TRBV30, the J call TRBJ2-2; D might be TRBD2 (7 bases). The CDR3 runs 15 residues. Germline V CDR1 and CDR2: GTSNPN, SVGIG (reference sequence). Trimming stripped 3 bases from V and 0 bases from J, with 11 bases between.

The CDR3 reads CASSFDREGTGELFF. The CDR3 bases are TGCGCCAGCAGCTTCGACAGGGAAGGCACCGGGGAGCTGTTTTTT. The chain joins TRBV5-1 to TRBJ2-2; 7 nucleotides agree with TRBD1. The length of the CDR3 is 15 residues. Trimming at V came to 2 bases and at J to 4 bases, leaving 5 bases not matched to a gene. From germline, CDR1 is SGHRS and CDR2 YFSETQ.